Here is one T cell receptor (beta chain) with its context. This entry is derived from a study of blood T cell repertoires in COVID-19. Study summary: Collection of acute and convalescent COVID-19 samples took place in the United States, Italy and Spain. Sources were T cells, B-cell-depleted T cells, or PBMCs; the material itself was cDNA or gDNA.

In the source study's methods: Quantification of nucleated cells was approximated via reference gene primer amplification. The table came from immunoSEQ multiplex PCR; TCRdb's copy has only in-frame clones and leaves some out. V, J and clone size are taken as reported in that table, and D and trimming were inferred from the DNA itself. The sample yields roughly 120,000 clones, around 88% seen once. Sequencing input: peripheral blood. The clonotype comes from a woman aged 50 to 60 with active or convalescent COVID-19.

CDR3 DNA: TGTGCCATCACGAAAGGACTAGCGGGAGGGGGCGAGCAGTACTTC. It encodes CAITKGLAGGGEQYF. The rearrangement links TRBV10-3 to TRBJ2-7; 15 nucleotides match TRBD2. Germline V gives CDR1 ENHRY, CDR2 SYGVKD. V was pared by 7 bases and J by 6 bases, with 7 bases of the junction left unmatched. There are 15 residues in the CDR3.